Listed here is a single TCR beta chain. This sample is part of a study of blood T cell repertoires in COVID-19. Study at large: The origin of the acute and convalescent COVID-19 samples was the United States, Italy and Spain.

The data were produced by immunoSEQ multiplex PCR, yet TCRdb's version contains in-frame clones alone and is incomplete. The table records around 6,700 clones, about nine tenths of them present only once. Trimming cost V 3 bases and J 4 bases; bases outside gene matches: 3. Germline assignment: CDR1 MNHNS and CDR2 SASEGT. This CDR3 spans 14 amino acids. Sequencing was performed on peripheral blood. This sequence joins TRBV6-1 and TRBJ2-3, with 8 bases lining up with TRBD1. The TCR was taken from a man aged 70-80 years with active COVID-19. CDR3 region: CASSDRGLSDTQYF. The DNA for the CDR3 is TGTGCCAGCAGTGACAGGGGGCTCTCAGATACGCAGTATTTT.